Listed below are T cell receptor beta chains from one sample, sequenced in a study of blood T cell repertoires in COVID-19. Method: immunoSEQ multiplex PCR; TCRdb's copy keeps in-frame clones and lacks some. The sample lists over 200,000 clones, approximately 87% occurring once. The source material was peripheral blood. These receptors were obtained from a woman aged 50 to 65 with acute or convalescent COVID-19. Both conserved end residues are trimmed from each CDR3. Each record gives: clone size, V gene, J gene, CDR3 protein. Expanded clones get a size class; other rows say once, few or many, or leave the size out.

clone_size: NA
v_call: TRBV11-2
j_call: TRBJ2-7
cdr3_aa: ASSLQRLAGSYEQY

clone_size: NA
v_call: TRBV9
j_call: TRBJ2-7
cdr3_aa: ASSHSRGHEQY

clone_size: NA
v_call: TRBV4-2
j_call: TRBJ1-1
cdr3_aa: ASSQDVTGHVDTEAF

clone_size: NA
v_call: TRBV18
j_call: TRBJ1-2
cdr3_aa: ASSPPWDLYGYT

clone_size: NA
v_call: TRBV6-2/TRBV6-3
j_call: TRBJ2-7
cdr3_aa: ASSYLLAGGPTYEQY

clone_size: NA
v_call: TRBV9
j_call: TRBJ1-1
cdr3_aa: ASSVEGNTEAF

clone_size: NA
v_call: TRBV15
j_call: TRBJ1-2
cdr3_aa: ATSRRTPGAGDYGYT

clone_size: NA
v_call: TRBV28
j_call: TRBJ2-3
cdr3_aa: ASQGAVTDTQY

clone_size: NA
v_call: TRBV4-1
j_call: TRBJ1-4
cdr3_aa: AVKGVNEKLF

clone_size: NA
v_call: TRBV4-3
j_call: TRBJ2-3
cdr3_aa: ASSQDTPDTQY

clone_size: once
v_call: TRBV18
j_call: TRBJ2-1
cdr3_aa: ASSPPPGSGRRNEQF

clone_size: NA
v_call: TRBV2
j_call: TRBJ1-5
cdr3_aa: ASSEYGQGADQPQH

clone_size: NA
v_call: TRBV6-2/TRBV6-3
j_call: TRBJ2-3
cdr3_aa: ASSYGPGGLITDTQY

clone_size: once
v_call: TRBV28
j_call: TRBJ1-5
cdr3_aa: ASSPLWAGGNQPQH

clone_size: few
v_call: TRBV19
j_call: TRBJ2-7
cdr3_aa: ATSGRAYEQY

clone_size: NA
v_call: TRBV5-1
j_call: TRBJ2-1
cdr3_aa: ASSLVGLAGEQF

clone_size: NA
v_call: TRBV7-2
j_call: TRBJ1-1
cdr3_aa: ASSLAQVTEAF

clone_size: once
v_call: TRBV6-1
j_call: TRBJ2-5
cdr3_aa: ASSEDRGPETQY

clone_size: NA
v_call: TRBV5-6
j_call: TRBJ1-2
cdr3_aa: ASSRDSRYGYT

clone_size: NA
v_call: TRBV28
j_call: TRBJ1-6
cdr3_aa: ASSLDTGGLSPLH

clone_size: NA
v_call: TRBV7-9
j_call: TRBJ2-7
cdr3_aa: ASSLAQGVYEQY

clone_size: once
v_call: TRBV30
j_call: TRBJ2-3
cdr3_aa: AWGGLAGVSDTQY

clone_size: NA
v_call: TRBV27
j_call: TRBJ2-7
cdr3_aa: ASSRTLAVSSYEQY